Listed here are 31 T cell receptor beta chains from one sample, sequenced in a study of T cells in Graves' hyperthyroidism and ophthalmopathy (dated by TCRdb to between 2017 and 2020). The library was built by means of multiplex PCR. Instrument used: Illumina HiSeq 2000. TCR beta CDR3 regions were amplified from RNA transcripts. The TCR CDR3 was subjected to a first round of RT-PCR using the HTBI primer set and the Qiagen OneStep RT-PCR kit. TCRdb itself trimmed the public reads at Q25 with fastp, ran MiXCR and retained productive beta chains. Every entry covers one CDR3 protein and lists the most common genes and DNA from its rows. This sample is represented by around 440,000 distinct CDR3 sequences; 15% to 18% of them were singletons. The ten largest clones capture 12% to 15% of the sample. The sample consisted of blood. These receptors were obtained from a woman between 18 and 29 years old with Graves' hyperthyroidism.

A remark on this clonotype: The junction and the germline gene differ at one end; a read error may be behind it. The CDR3, as DNA: TGTACCAGTAGTAAAGGGGACGGACCCTACGAGCAGTACTTC. Residues: CTSSKGDGPYEQYF. The gene calls are TRBV19 and TRBJ2-7; the D call may be TRBD1 or TRBD2 (5 bases each). Germline-derived CDR1 and CDR2 are LNHDA and SQIVND (reference sequence). This CDR3 is built from 14 residues.

This clonotype was picked up many times. The chain links TRBV12-3 or TRBV12-4 to TRBJ2-1; D is unresolved. The CDR3 consists of 14 residues. The germline V and J ends were trimmed by 8 bases and 1 base, with 12 bases remaining between them. CDR3 loop: CASSAQNSYNEQFF. The CDR3 bases are TGTGCCAGCTCTGCACAGAATTCCTACAATGAGCAGTTCTTC.

This clonotype has at least ten counts. V usage is TRBV20-1 and J usage is TRBJ2-7, with 7 bases lining up with TRBD2. The J segment lost 1 base and the V segment lost 2 bases, leaving 2 bases of the junction unmatched. CDR1 and CDR2 from the germline V gene are DFQATT and SNEGSKA (reference sequence). The CDR3 spans 13 residues. The CDR3 loop is CSARREGSYEQYF. CDR3 bases: TGCAGTGCTAGAAGGGAGGGATCCTACGAGCAGTACTTC.

In its sample, this clonotype was seen a few times. The J gene is TRBJ1-5, the V gene TRBV19; the D gene is possibly TRBD1 (5 bases). V lost 7 bases and J 4 bases, leaving 11 bases between the germline ends. The CDR3 is made up of 13 amino acids. Per the germline V gene, CDR1 is LNHDA and CDR2 is SQIVND (reference sequence). The CDR3 nucleotides read TGTGCCAGTAACGTGGGGGGAAATCAGCCCCAGCATTTT. Its protein product is CASNVGGNQPQHF.

This clonotype occurred many times. The CDR3 protein is CSGEGQKNTEAFF. The CDR3 DNA is TGCAGCGGGGAGGGACAGAAGAACACTGAAGCTTTCTTT. The rearrangement joins TRBV29-1 to TRBJ1-1; 7 bases match TRBD1. Germline assignment: CDR1 SQVTM and CDR2 ANQGSEA. CDR3 length equals 13 residues. With V trimmed by 7 bases and J by 1 base, 6 bases remained unmatched.

V and J are TRBV28 and TRBJ2-1; TRBD2 matches at 13 bases. The germline V gene has CDR1 MDHEN and CDR2 SYDVKM. The V segment lost 5 bases and the J segment 10 bases; nucleotides outside the gene matches: 8. This CDR3 spans 15 amino acids. The CDR3 sequence is CASSPGTSGTLEQFF. The CDR3 bases are TGTGCCAGCAGTCCCGGGACTAGCGGGACCCTAGAGCAGTTCTTC.

The chain carries TRBV9 and TRBJ2-1; tentative D call: TRBD2 (7 bases). This CDR3 has 13 residues. The V gene's germline CDR1 is SGDLS and CDR2 YYNGEE. Between the trimmed V and J ends, which lost 5 bases and 4 bases, there was a span of 10 bases. CDR3 sequence: CASRGGLYNEQFF. As DNA, the CDR3 is TGTGCCAGCAGAGGGGGACTATACAATGAGCAGTTCTTC.

The chain has TRBV7-9 and TRBJ1-6; D possibly corresponds to TRBD1 (6 bases). Germline CDR1 is SEHNR and CDR2 is FQNEAQ (reference sequence). This CDR3 comprises 16 residues. Trimming shortened V by 5 bases and J by 6 bases, and 17 bases separated the two germline ends. The CDR3 protein is CASSHRDTYRNSPLHF. In DNA, the CDR3 is TGTGCCAGCAGCCACCGGGACACATATCGTAATTCACCCCTCCACTTT.

This clonotype occurred many times. This chain connects TRBV20-1 to TRBJ1-2; tentative D call: TRBD1 (5 bases). Germline values: CDR1 DFQATT, CDR2 SNEGSKA (reference sequence). The V end was cut by 7 bases, the J end by 4 bases, with 13 bases between. The CDR3 totals 12 residues. The CDR3 is CSGGPLTYGYTF. CDR3 sequence (DNA): TGCAGTGGGGGACCGCTTACCTATGGCTACACCTTC.

A note on this clonotype: Possible read error: a much larger clone is one base away. This CDR3 is CANSATTGGDSPLHF. CDR3 coding DNA: TGTGCCAACAGCGCTACCACAGGGGGTGATTCACCCCTCCACTTT. The chain joins TRBV7-9 to TRBJ1-6, with TRBD1 identical over 8 bases. The CDR3 length is 15 residues. Germline-derived CDR1 and CDR2 are SEHNR and FQNEAQ (reference sequence).

The gene calls are TRBV12-5 and TRBJ2-1; D is uncertain. Germline values: CDR1 LGHNT, CDR2 FRNRAP. V dropped 4 bases and J dropped 10 bases, with 8 bases sitting between them. The CDR3 totals 11 residues. The CDR3 spells CASGWAGEQFF. CDR3 in DNA: TGTGCTAGTGGTTGGGCTGGGGAGCAGTTCTTC. Full variable domain (remainder filled in from reference TRBV12-5 and TRBJ2-1): DARVTQTPRHKVTEMGQEVTMRCQPILGHNTVFWYRQTMMQGLELLAYFRNRAPLDDSGMPKDRFSAEMPDATLATLKIQPSEPRDSAVYFCASGWAGEQFFGPGTRLTVL.

The chain uses TRBV9 and TRBJ2-5, with 7 bases identical to TRBD2. This CDR3 region has 15 residues. Germline trimming cut 4 bases from V and 5 bases from J; bases unmatched to any gene: 11. Germline V gene lookup returns CDR1 SGDLS and CDR2 YYNGEE. The CDR3 region is CASSPPGLSTETQYF. The CDR3 DNA reads as TGTGCCAGCAGCCCACCGGGACTATCGACGGAGACCCAGTACTTC. The full variable domain, completed using reference TRBV9 and TRBJ2-5, is DSGVTQTPKHLITATGQRVTLRCSPRSGDLSVYWYQQSLDQGLQFLIQYYNGEERAKGNILERFSAQQFPDLHSELNLSSLELGDSALYFCASSPPGLSTETQYFGPGTRLLVL.

J is TRBJ1-2 and V is TRBV19; 9 nucleotides agree with TRBD1. The CDR3 has 15 amino acids. The trim removed 5 bases at V and 4 bases at J, leaving 8 bases unmatched. Germline assignment: CDR1 LNHDA and CDR2 SQIVND (reference sequence). The CDR3 spells CASSPGTGSFYGYTF. CDR3 DNA sequence: TGTGCCAGTAGTCCCGGGACAGGGAGCTTCTATGGCTACACCTTC.

As concerns this clonotype: This may stem from a read error, because a much larger clone lies one nucleotide away. The chain joins TRBV20-1 to TRBJ2-1, with 9 bases lining up with TRBD2. CDR1 and CDR2 (germline): DFQATT, SNEGSKA (reference sequence). This CDR3 has 18 residues. The CDR3 DNA reads TGCAGTGCTAGGGGGAGACTTAGCGGGGGAGGCCTCTACAATGAGCAGTGCTTC. Translation: CSARGRLSGGGLYNEQCF.

The chain has TRBV6-1 and TRBJ2-5; 7 bases agree with TRBD1. Germline values: CDR1 MNHNS, CDR2 SASEGT. After removal of 5 bases from V and 4 bases from J, the junction contained 7 bases not matched to a gene. The CDR3 has 14 residues. The CDR3 sequence: CASSFTGVIETQYF. In DNA form, the CDR3 reads TGTGCCAGCAGTTTTACAGGGGTGATAGAGACCCAGTACTTC.

Worth noting for this clonotype: This may come from a read error, since a much larger clone is one base off. In DNA, the CDR3 is TGTGCCACCCGGACTGGGTCCTATAATCCACCCCTCCACTTT. It specifies CATRTGSYNPPLHF. The V and J genes are TRBV12-3 or TRBV12-4 and TRBJ1-6; no definite D call. The CDR3 runs 14 residues.

This clonotype has only a few counts. The J gene is TRBJ2-3, the V gene TRBV19; the D gene is possibly TRBD2 (6 bases). V was shortened by 9 bases and J by 3 bases, with 13 bases between the two germline ends. The length of the CDR3 is 13 residues. CDR1 and CDR2 (germline): LNHDA, SQIVND (reference sequence). CDR3 sequence: CASMSGFTDTQYF. As DNA, the CDR3 is TGTGCCAGCATGAGCGGGTTTACAGATACGCAGTATTTT.

CDR3 sequence reads: CASSQAIQETQYF. DNA for the CDR3: TGCGCCAGCAGCCAGGCGATACAAGAGACCCAGTACTTC. The chain uses TRBV4-3 and TRBJ2-5; D is ambiguous. Trimming pared 3 bases from V and 2 bases from J, leaving 7 bases between. The germline V gene encodes CDR1 LGHNA and CDR2 YSLEER. CDR3 length: 13 amino acids.

At least ten counts were recorded for this clonotype. The V and J genes are TRBV12-3 or TRBV12-4 and TRBJ1-1, with unresolved D. CDR3 length equals 13 residues. V lost 3 bases and J 3 bases, leaving 8 bases between the germline ends. Here the CDR3 reads CASSFGTDTEAFF. In DNA, the CDR3 is TGTGCCAGCAGTTTTGGTACAGACACTGAAGCTTTCTTT.

Many counts were recorded for this clonotype. This chain links TRBV5-1 with TRBJ2-3; D is tentatively TRBD1 or TRBD2 (6 bases each). The CDR3 runs 18 residues. V was shortened by 4 bases and J by 0 bases, with 21 bases between the two germline ends. The germline V gene encodes CDR1 SGHRS and CDR2 YFSETQ. CDR3 coding DNA: TGCGCCAGCAGCCCACGGGGGCGCTCAGGGTTTAGCACAGATACGCAGTATTTT. It yields the protein CASSPRGRSGFSTDTQYF.

There are many counts of this clonotype. This chain joins TRBV7-8 and TRBJ2-1, with D tentatively TRBD2 (6 bases). Germline CDR1 SGHVS, CDR2 FQNEAQ. This CDR3 is 15 amino acids long. The ends were cut back, 8 bases at V and 6 bases at J, with 20 bases in the middle. The CDR3 loop reads CASRVLGGYSNEQFF. In DNA form, the CDR3 reads TGTGCCAGCCGGGTATTGGGAGGCTATTCCAATGAGCAGTTCTTC.

This clonotype was found many times. The chain couples TRBV20-1 to TRBJ2-1; no clear D gene. The CDR3 covers 11 residues. Trimming removed 5 bases from V and 0 bases from J, with 2 bases in between. The germline V gene encodes CDR1 DFQATT and CDR2 SNEGSKA (reference sequence). Here the CDR3 reads CSALSYNEQFF. For the CDR3, the DNA is TGCAGTGCTCTCTCCTACAATGAGCAGTTCTTC.

At least ten counts were recorded for this clonotype. The V gene is TRBV5-1, the J gene TRBJ1-4; no reliable D call. V lost 5 bases and J lost 8, with 10 bases in between. The germline V gene encodes CDR1 SGHRS and CDR2 YFSETQ. The CDR3 runs to 12 residues. In nucleotides, the CDR3 is TGCGCCAGCAGGTTAGGGAAAGAAAAACTGTTTTTT. It yields the protein CASRLGKEKLFF.

This chain connects TRBV5-6 to TRBJ2-2; 15 nucleotides line up with TRBD2. Germline-derived CDR1 and CDR2 are SGHDT and YYEEEE. There are 20 residues in the CDR3. The V segment lost 3 bases and the J segment 4 bases; nucleotides outside the gene matches: 13. DNA of the CDR3: TGTGCCAGCAGCTCCCCGGGACTAGCGGGAGGCCAGGGGGTCACCGGGGAGCTGTTTTTT. Translation gives CASSSPGLAGGQGVTGELFF.

V gene TRBV2 combines with J gene TRBJ2-3; 7 bases are shared with TRBD2. CDR1 and CDR2 (germline): SNHLY, FYNNEI. V dropped 4 bases and J dropped 0; count of bases not matched to a gene: 4. This CDR3 spans 15 amino acids. CDR3 loop: CASSGSGFSTDTQYF. As DNA, the CDR3 is TGTGCCAGCAGTGGTAGCGGGTTCAGCACAGATACGCAGTATTTT.

The V gene is TRBV12-3 or TRBV12-4, the J gene TRBJ2-7; TRBD2 is a possible D gene (5 bases). Between the trimmed V and J ends, which lost 10 bases and 3 bases, there was a span of 10 bases. The CDR3 extends over 11 amino acids. CDR3 in amino acids: CATGVGYEQYF. CDR3 DNA sequence: TGTGCCACCGGGGTAGGCTACGAGCAGTACTTC.

The chain employs TRBV20-1 and TRBJ2-3; 12 positions match TRBD2. Germline values: CDR1 DFQATT, CDR2 SNEGSKA (reference sequence). V gave up 3 bases and J gave up 4 bases; unmatched junction bases: 8. This CDR3 is built from 16 residues. CDR3 sequence: CSASFGLAGIPDTQYF. The CDR3, as DNA: TGCAGTGCTAGCTTCGGACTAGCGGGGATCCCAGATACGCAGTATTTT.

The chain is built from TRBV10-2 and TRBJ1-3; D possibly corresponds to TRBD1 (5 bases). Looked up from germline, CDR1 is WSHSY and CDR2 is SAAADI. Trimming left V 6 bases short and J 0 bases short, with 18 bases between. CDR3 length: 17 amino acids. CDR3 region: CASRGGDFRNSGNTIYF. CDR3 sequence (DNA): TGCGCCAGCAGGGGGGGGGACTTCCGAAACTCTGGAAACACCATATATTTT.

The V call is TRBV9, the J call TRBJ1-1; D is ambiguous. CDR1 is SGDLS and CDR2 is YYNGEE in the germline V gene. V lost 3 bases, J lost 1 base, and 13 bases lay in between. The CDR3 runs 15 residues. CDR3 region: CASSAYRDPNTEAFF. The CDR3 nucleotides read TGTGCCAGCAGCGCATACCGGGATCCGAACACTGAAGCTTTCTTT. The entire variable domain, with the rest obtained from reference TRBV9 and TRBJ1-1, is as follows: DSGVTQTPKHLITATGQRVTLRCSPRSGDLSVYWYQQSLDQGLQFLIQYYNGEERAKGNILERFSAQQFPDLHSELNLSSLELGDSALYFCASSAYRDPNTEAFFGQGTRLTVV.

In its sample, this clonotype was seen a few times. The CDR3: CASSYGFHEQYF. In DNA, the CDR3 is TGTGCCAGCAGTTATGGGTTCCACGAGCAGTACTTC. The V call is TRBV6-2 or TRBV6-3, the J call TRBJ2-7; D is uncertain. Germline V lookup: CDR1 MNHEY, CDR2 SVGEGT. This CDR3 has 12 residues. V gave up 3 bases and J gave up 5 bases, with 8 bases separating them.

DNA of the CDR3: TGTGCCAGCAGGAGACTAGCGGGGGGGGGTGAGCAGTTCTTC. Translated, it gives CASRRLAGGGEQFF. V and J are TRBV12-3 or TRBV12-4 and TRBJ2-1; 14 positions match TRBD2. The CDR3 has 14 amino acids. The trim removed 6 bases at V and 9 bases at J, leaving 4 bases unmatched.